What follows are 21 T cell receptor beta chains derived from one specimen sequenced in a study of PD-1 blockade in classical Hodgkin lymphoma. Described time point: cycle 4 day 1 (C4D1), after less than 7 weeks of nivolumab. Relapses following autologous stem cell transplantation were seen in all patients, with brentuximab vedotin exposure varying. Assay used: immunoSEQ multiplex PCR; TCRdb lists only in-frame clones, some missing. The sample carries about 47,000 clones, nearly 80% recorded once. Here the sequenced sample was peripheral blood mononuclear cells (PBMCs), taken before the fourth cycle of nivolumab. These receptors all stem from a human donor with classical Hodgkin lymphoma.

V is TRBV28 and J is TRBJ2-1; the match to TRBD2 covers 7 bases. The CDR3 extends over 15 amino acids. Trimming took 5 bases from V and 8 from J; bases not matched to a gene: 12. CDR1 is MDHEN, CDR2 SYDVKM, per germline. CDR3 coding DNA: TGTGCCAGCAGTCCCGGCGGCGCTAGCGGACATGAGCAGTTCTTC. Amino acid sequence: CASSPGGASGHEQFF. Looking up the rest from reference TRBV28 and TRBJ2-1 gives the full variable domain: DVKVTQSSRYLVKRTGEKVFLECVQDMDHENMFWYRQDPGLGLRLIYFSYDVKMKEKGDIPEGYSVSREKKERFSLILESASTNQTSMYLCASSPGGASGHEQFFGPGTRLTVL.

This clone has only one observation. The chain joins TRBV7-8 to TRBJ2-4, with 8 bases lining up with TRBD1. With 2 bases clipped from V and 4 bases from J, the junction kept 7 bases outside the gene matches. The germline V gene encodes CDR1 SGHVS and CDR2 FQNEAQ. The CDR3 has 16 amino acids. For the CDR3, the DNA is TGTGCCAGCAGCTTAAGGAGGCAGGGGGCAAAAAACATTCAGTACTTC. Protein: CASSLRRQGAKNIQYF.

This chain links TRBV9 with TRBJ1-2; D is ambiguous. In germline, CDR1 is SGDLS, CDR2 YYNGEE. V was pared by 3 bases and J by 4 bases, with 13 bases between. The CDR3 is 14 amino acids. For the CDR3, the DNA is TGTGCCAGCAGCGCGCCTACAGTGAGCTATGGCTACACCTTC. It yields the protein CASSAPTVSYGYTF. Based on the CDR3 plus reference TRBV9 and TRBJ1-2, the full variable domain is DSGVTQTPKHLITATGQRVTLRCSPRSGDLSVYWYQQSLDQGLQFLIQYYNGEERAKGNILERFSAQQFPDLHSELNLSSLELGDSALYFCASSAPTVSYGYTFGSGTRLTVV.

This chain links TRBV7-3 with TRBJ1-5; tentatively, D is TRBD1 (5 bases). The CDR3 covers 14 residues. Trimming removed 0 bases at V and 3 bases at J, with 6 bases between. Germline assignment: CDR1 SGHTA and CDR2 FQGTGA. The CDR3 is CASSLTGANQPQHF. As DNA, the CDR3 is TGTGCCAGCAGCTTAACCGGGGCCAATCAGCCCCAGCATTTT.

In DNA, the CDR3 is TGCGCCAGCAGCTTTGGAAGGGCGGTGAACACCGGGGAGCTGTTTTTT. Protein: CASSFGRAVNTGELFF. The rearrangement links TRBV5-1 to TRBJ2-2; D is unresolved. The germline V gene has CDR1 SGHRS and CDR2 YFSETQ. The CDR3 totals 16 residues. V lost 2 bases to trimming and J lost 1 base, with 12 bases between them. The full variable domain, with the rest looked up from reference TRBV5-1 and TRBJ2-2, is KAGVTQTPRYLIKTRGQQVTLSCSPISGHRSVSWYQQTPGQGLQFLFEYFSETQRNKGNFPGRFSGRQFSNSRSEMNVSTLELGDSALYLCASSFGRAVNTGELFFGEGSRLTVL.

This clone was recorded only once. The rearrangement links TRBV7-3 to TRBJ2-3; D tentatively reads TRBD1 or TRBD2 (6 bases each). CDR3 length: 15 amino acids. V lost 5 bases and J 1 base, leaving 13 bases between the germline ends. Per germline, CDR1 SGHTA and CDR2 FQGTGA. DNA for the CDR3: TGTGCCAGCAGCCGCCGGGGGCAGGGCACAGATACGCAGTATTTT. Its translation is CASSRRGQGTDTQYF.

This chain connects TRBV20-1 to TRBJ1-1, with D perhaps matching TRBD1 (5 bases). CDR3 size: 11 residues. V lost 6 bases to trimming and J lost 8 bases, with 13 bases between them. Per germline, CDR1 DFQATT and CDR2 SNEGSKA (reference sequence). CDR3 loop: CSASRTSEAFF. Written as DNA, the CDR3 is TGCAGTGCCTCCCGGACATCCGAAGCTTTCTTT.

The rearrangement joins TRBV6-6 to TRBJ2-4, with D unclear. V was cut by 6 bases and J by 1 base, with 13 bases left in between. The CDR3 extends over 15 amino acids. Germline CDR1 is MNHNY and CDR2 is SVGAGI (reference sequence). The DNA of the CDR3 is TGTGCCAGCAGCCTGACAATGCGGGCCAAAAACATTCAGTACTTC. Encoded protein: CASSLTMRAKNIQYF.

The rearrangement uses TRBV7-3 and TRBJ1-1; D is undetermined. Germline loops: CDR1 SGHTA, CDR2 FQGTGA. The V end lost 5 bases, the J end lost 0 bases, and 7 bases lay between the germline ends. CDR3 length: 13 amino acids. The CDR3 loop reads CASSLDLNTEAFF. The CDR3 DNA is TGTGCCAGCAGCCTTGATTTGAACACTGAAGCTTTCTTT.

The V call is TRBV5-4, the J call TRBJ1-1, with D possibly TRBD1 on 6 matching bases. Trimming shortened V by 4 bases and J by 1 base, and 8 bases separated the two germline ends. The CDR3 is 13 residues long. Germline V gene data show CDR1 as SGHNT and CDR2 as YYREEE (reference sequence). CDR3: CASSADRNTEAFF. DNA for the CDR3: TGTGCCAGCAGCGCGGACAGGAACACTGAAGCTTTCTTT.

CDR3 residues: CASSGSMWLAGGETQYF. The DNA for the CDR3 is TGTGCCAGCAGCGGGAGCATGTGGCTAGCGGGAGGAGAGACCCAGTACTTC. The rearrangement joins TRBV7-2 to TRBJ2-5; 11 nucleotides match TRBD2. J lost 4 bases, V lost 5 bases, and 12 bases had no gene match. The germline V gene encodes CDR1 SGHTA and CDR2 FQGNSA. This CDR3 is built from 17 residues. The variable domain in full, with the rest retrieved from reference TRBV7-2 and TRBJ2-5, is GAGVSQSPSNKVTEKGKDVELRCDPISGHTALYWYRQSLGQGLEFLIYFQGNSAPDKSGLPSDRFSAERTGGSVSTLTIQRTQQEDSAVYLCASSGSMWLAGGETQYFGPGTRLLVL.

This sequence joins TRBV27 and TRBJ2-3; no reliable D call. The germline V gene encodes CDR1 MNHEY and CDR2 SMNVEV (reference sequence). Trimming removed 2 bases from V and 2 bases from J, with 11 bases in between. CDR3 length: 15 residues. The CDR3 sequence is CASSLVGTHTDTQYF. CDR3 DNA sequence: TGTGCCAGCAGTTTAGTGGGAACACACACAGATACGCAGTATTTT.

The genes are TRBV19 and TRBJ1-2; TRBD1 aligns across 9 bases. Germline assignment: CDR1 LNHDA and CDR2 SQIVND (reference sequence). V trimming: 4 bases; J trimming: 8 bases; junction bases outside the gene matches: 5. The CDR3 extends over 13 amino acids. DNA of the CDR3: TGTGCCAGTAGTAGGGACAGGGCCCGGGGCTACACCTTC. Its translation is CASSRDRARGYTF.

V and J are TRBV9 and TRBJ2-5; 9 nucleotides align to TRBD1. The CDR3 sequence is 15 residues long. V lost 0 bases to trimming and J lost 4 bases; unmatched junction nucleotides: 4. CDR1 is SGDLS, CDR2 YYNGEE, per germline. In nucleotides, the CDR3 is TGTGCCAGCAGCGTAGCCACAGGGGGCGCAGAGACCCAGTACTTC. This gives the protein CASSVATGGAETQYF.

The rearrangement joins TRBV4-2 to TRBJ2-7; 10 bases line up with TRBD2. V shed 4 bases, J shed 1 base, and the junction held 7 bases outside the gene matches. This CDR3 spans 16 amino acids. Germline CDR1 LGHNA, CDR2 YNFKEQ. This CDR3 reads CASSPAGLAYSYEQYF. The DNA for the CDR3 is TGTGCCAGCAGCCCCGCGGGACTAGCGTATTCCTACGAGCAGTACTTC.

The chain is built from TRBV6-6 and TRBJ1-2; possibly TRBD1 for D (5 bases). The CDR3 length is 13 residues. Germline loops: CDR1 MNHNY, CDR2 SVGAGI (reference sequence). V dropped 4 bases and J dropped 8 bases, with 14 bases sitting between them. The CDR3, as DNA: TGTGCCAGCAGTTCCGGGTTCTGGGGGGGCTACACCTTC. Translated, it gives CASSSGFWGGYTF.

The chain joins TRBV27 to TRBJ2-1, with 13 bases identical to TRBD2. The germline CDR1 and CDR2 sequences are MNHEY and SMNVEV (reference sequence). J gave up 7 bases and V 6 bases, and 12 bases lay outside the gene matches. The CDR3 is 17 amino acids. CDR3 in DNA: TGTGCCAGCAGCCTTACTAGCGGGGGGGCCGGCTTGAATGAGCAGTTCTTC. It encodes CASSLTSGGAGLNEQFF.

This chain links TRBV6-6 with TRBJ1-1; 7 positions agree with TRBD1. Germline trimming cut 5 bases from V and 7 bases from J; bases unmatched to any gene: 4. The germline gives CDR1 MNHNY, CDR2 SVGAGI (reference sequence). The CDR3 contains 12 residues. The CDR3 loop reads CASSTGVFEAFF. The CDR3 DNA reads TGTGCCAGCAGTACAGGGGTTTTTGAAGCTTTCTTT.

V is TRBV27 and J is TRBJ2-7, with D possibly being TRBD1 or TRBD2 (5 bases each). Germline lookup yields CDR1 MNHEY and CDR2 SMNVEV (reference sequence). This CDR3 is built from 16 residues. Trimming removed 6 bases at V and 2 bases at J, with 20 bases between. The CDR3 region has the DNA TGTGCCAGCAGGCTTCCGACCGGGACGGAGACCTACGAGCAGTACTTC. Protein product: CASRLPTGTETYEQYF.

The chain combines TRBV7-9 with TRBJ2-1, with D unclear. V lost 0 bases and J 8 bases, leaving 20 bases between the germline ends. The germline CDR1 and CDR2 sequences are SEHNR and FQNEAQ (reference sequence). The length of the CDR3 is 17 residues. CDR3 in amino acids: CASSLALGLLRSDEQFF. The CDR3 coding sequence is TGTGCCAGCAGCTTAGCTTTAGGATTATTGCGGTCGGATGAGCAGTTCTTC.

The genes are TRBV11-2 and TRBJ2-7; 9 nucleotides agree with TRBD1. The CDR3 spans 15 residues. Germline values: CDR1 SGHAT, CDR2 FQNNGV. V lost 5 bases to trimming and J lost 3 bases; unmatched junction nucleotides: 8. CDR3 region: CASSMGQGSNYEQYF. The DNA of the CDR3 is TGTGCCAGCAGCATGGGACAGGGCTCCAACTACGAGCAGTACTTC.